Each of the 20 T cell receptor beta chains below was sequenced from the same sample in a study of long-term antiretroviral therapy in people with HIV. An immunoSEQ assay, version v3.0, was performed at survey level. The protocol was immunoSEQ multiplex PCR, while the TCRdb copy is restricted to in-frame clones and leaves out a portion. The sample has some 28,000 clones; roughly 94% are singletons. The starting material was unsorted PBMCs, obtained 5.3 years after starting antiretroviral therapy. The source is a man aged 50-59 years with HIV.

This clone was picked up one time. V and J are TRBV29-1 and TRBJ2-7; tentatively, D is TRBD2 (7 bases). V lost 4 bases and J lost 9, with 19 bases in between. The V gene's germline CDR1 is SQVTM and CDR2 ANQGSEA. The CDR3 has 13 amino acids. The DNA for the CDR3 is TGCAGCGTTGGGGGGGGGACACTTCCCGGGCAGTACTTC. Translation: CSVGGGTLPGQYF.

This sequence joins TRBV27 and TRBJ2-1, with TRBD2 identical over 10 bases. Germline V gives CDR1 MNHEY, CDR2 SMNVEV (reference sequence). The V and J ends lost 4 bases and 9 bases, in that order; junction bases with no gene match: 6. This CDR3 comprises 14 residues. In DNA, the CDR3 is TGTGCCAGCAGTTCGGTAGCGGGGGGTCTTGAGCAGTTCTTC. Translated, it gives CASSSVAGGLEQFF.

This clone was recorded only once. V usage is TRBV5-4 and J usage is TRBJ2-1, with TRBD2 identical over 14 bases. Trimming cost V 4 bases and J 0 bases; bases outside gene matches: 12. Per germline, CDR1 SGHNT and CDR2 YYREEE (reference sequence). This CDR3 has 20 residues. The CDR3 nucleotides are TGTGCCAGCAGCCCCGGACTAGCGGGGGGATCATACAGCTCCTACAATGAGCAGTTCTTC. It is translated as CASSPGLAGGSYSSYNEQFF.

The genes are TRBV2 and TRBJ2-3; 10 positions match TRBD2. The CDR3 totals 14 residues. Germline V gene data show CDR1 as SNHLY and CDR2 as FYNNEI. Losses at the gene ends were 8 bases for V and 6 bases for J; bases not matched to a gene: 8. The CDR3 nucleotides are TGTGCCAGCGTAGCGGGGGGTCCCATTGATACGCAGTATTTT. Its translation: CASVAGGPIDTQYF.

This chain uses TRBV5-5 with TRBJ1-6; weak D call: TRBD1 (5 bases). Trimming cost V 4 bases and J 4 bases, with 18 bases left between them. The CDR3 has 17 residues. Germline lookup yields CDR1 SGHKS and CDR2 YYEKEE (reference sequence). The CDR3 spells CASSPVAGVSYNSPLHF. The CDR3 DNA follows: TGTGCCAGCAGCCCCGTGGCGGGGGTTAGTTATAATTCACCCCTCCACTTT.

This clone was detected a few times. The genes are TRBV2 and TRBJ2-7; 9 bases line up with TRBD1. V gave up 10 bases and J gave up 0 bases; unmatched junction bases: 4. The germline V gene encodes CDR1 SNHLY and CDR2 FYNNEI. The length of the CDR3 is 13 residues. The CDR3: CATWDRASYEQYF. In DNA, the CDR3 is TGTGCCACATGGGACAGGGCCTCCTACGAGCAGTACTTC.

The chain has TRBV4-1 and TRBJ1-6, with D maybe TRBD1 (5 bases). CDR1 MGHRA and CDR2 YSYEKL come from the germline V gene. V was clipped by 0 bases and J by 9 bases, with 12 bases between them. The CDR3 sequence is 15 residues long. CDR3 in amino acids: CASSQDRVQGSPLHF. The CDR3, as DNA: TGCGCCAGCAGCCAAGACCGGGTTCAGGGTTCACCCCTCCACTTT.

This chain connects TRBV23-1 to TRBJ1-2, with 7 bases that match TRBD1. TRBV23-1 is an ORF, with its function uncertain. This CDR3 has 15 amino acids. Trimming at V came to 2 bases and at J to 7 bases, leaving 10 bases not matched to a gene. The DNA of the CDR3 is TGCGCCAGCAGTCAAGCTATCACAGGGGTAAGTGGCTACACCTTC. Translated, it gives CASSQAITGVSGYTF.

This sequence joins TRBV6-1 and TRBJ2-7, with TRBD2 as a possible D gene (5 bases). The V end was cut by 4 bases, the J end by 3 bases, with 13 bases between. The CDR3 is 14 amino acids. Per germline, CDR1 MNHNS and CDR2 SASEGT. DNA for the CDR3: TGTGCCAGCAGTGTTCTGGCAGCGGACTACGAGCAGTACTTC. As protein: CASSVLAADYEQYF.

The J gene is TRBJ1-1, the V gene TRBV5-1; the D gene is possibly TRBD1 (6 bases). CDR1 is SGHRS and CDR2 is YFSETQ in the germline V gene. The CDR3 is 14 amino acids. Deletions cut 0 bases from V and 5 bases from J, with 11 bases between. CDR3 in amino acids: CASSLEGGLTEAFF. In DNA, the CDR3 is TGCGCCAGCAGCTTGGAGGGGGGGCTGACTGAAGCTTTCTTT. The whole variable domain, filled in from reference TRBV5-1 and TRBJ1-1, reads KAGVTQTPRYLIKTRGQQVTLSCSPISGHRSVSWYQQTPGQGLQFLFEYFSETQRNKGNFPGRFSGRQFSNSRSEMNVSTLELGDSALYLCASSLEGGLTEAFFGQGTRLTVV.

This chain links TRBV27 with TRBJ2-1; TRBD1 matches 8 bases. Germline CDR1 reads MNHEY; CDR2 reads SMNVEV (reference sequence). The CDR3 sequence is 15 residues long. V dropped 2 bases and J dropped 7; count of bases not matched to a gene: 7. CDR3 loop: CASSLSRGLLNEQFF. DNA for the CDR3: TGTGCCAGCAGTTTAAGCAGGGGGCTGTTAAATGAGCAGTTCTTC.

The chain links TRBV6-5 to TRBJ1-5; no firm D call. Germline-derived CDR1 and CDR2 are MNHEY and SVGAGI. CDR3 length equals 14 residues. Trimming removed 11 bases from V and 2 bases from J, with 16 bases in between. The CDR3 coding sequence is TGTGCCGGACTCCTGGCGGGCCGCAATCAGCCCCAGCATTTT. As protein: CAGLLAGRNQPQHF.

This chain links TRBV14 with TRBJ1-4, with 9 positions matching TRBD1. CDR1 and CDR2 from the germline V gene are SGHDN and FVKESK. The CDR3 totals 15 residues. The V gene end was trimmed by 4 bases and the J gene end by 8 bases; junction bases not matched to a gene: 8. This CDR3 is CASSPAQGAWEKLFF. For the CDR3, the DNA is TGTGCCAGCAGCCCCGCACAGGGGGCCTGGGAAAAACTGTTTTTT.

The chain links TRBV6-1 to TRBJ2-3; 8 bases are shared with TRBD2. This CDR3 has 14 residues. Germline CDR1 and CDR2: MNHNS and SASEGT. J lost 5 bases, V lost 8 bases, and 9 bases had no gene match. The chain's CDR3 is CASYAGGSVDTQYF. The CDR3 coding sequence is TGTGCCAGCTATGCGGGGGGTTCGGTAGATACGCAGTATTTT.

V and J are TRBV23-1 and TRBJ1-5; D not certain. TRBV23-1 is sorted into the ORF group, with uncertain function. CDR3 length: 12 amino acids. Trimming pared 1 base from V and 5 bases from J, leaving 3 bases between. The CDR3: CASSQYYQPQHF. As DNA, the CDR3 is TGCGCCAGCAGTCAATACTATCAGCCCCAGCATTTT.

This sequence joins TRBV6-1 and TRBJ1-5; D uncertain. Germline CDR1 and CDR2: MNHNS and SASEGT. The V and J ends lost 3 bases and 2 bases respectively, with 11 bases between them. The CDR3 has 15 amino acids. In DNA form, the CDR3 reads TGTGCCAGCAGTGATCTAGGGATGGGCAATCAGCCCCAGCATTTT. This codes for CASSDLGMGNQPQHF.

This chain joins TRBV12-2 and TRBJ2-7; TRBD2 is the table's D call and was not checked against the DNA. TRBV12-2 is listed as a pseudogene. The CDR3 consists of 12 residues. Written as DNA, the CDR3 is TGTGCAAGTCGCTTAGCGGAGCACGAGCAGTACTTC. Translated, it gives CASRLAEHEQYF.

This CDR3 is CASSAGTGLYEQYF. In DNA form, the CDR3 reads TGTGCCAGCAGCGCCGGGACAGGGCTTTACGAGCAGTACTTC. The J gene is TRBJ2-7, the V gene TRBV11-2, with 9 bases lining up with TRBD1. V gave up 5 bases and J gave up 4 bases; unmatched junction bases: 6. Per the germline V gene, CDR1 is SGHAT and CDR2 is FQNNGV. The CDR3 is 14 amino acids.

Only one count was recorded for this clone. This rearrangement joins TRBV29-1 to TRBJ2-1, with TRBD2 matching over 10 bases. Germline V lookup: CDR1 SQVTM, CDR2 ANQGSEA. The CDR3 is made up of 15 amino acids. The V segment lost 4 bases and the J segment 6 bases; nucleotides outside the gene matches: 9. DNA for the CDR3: TGCAGCGTTGGGTATCGGGCTAGCGGGGGCAATGAGCAGTTCTTC. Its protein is CSVGYRASGGNEQFF.

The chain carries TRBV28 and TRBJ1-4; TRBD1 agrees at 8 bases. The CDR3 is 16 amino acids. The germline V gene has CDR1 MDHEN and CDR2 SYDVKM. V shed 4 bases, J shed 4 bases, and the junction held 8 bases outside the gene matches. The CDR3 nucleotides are TGTGCCAGCAGTTCCCCCACAGGGGGTCTTAATGAAAAACTGTTTTTT. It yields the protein CASSSPTGGLNEKLFF.